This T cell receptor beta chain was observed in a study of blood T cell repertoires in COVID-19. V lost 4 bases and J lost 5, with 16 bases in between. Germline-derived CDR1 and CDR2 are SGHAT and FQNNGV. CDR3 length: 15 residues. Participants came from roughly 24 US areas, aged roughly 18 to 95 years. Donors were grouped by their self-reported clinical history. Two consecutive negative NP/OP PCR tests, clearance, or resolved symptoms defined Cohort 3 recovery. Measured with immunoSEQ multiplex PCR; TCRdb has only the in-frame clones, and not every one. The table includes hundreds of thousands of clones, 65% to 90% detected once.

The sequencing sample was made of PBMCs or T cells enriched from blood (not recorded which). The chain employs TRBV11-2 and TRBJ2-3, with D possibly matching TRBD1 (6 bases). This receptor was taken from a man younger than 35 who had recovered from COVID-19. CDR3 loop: CASSSQPVGGDTQYF. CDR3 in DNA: TGTGCCAGCAGCTCACAACCCGTAGGGGGAGATACGCAGTATTTT.